This is a list of T cell receptor beta chains from one sample in a study of CD8 T cells in ankylosing spondylitis. Using its own MiXCR run on the 5' RACE reads, TCRdb lists one record per CDR3 protein. Of about 220,000 distinct CDR3 sequences listed, roughly 24% were seen once; the top ten hold around 6.3%. The sample was blood, either unsorted or a sorted T cell fraction (not recorded which). These receptors came from a male donor with ankylosing spondylitis or in good health (not recorded which). The CDR3 runs from the conserved cysteine through the conserved F or W. The size entry is marked missing in some rows and otherwise reads once, few, many or a size class.

J gene,V gene,CDR3 length,clone size,CDR3 protein
TRBJ2-1,TRBV20-1,14,.,CSASGLAGANEQFF
TRBJ2-3,TRBV5-1,16,many,CASSSTTGTTTDTQYF
TRBJ2-1,TRBV20-1,13,.,CSARRTNYNEQFF
TRBJ2-6,TRBV29-1,16,.,CSVEDPQKSGANVLTF
TRBJ1-6,TRBV2,8,.,CASEGRHF
TRBJ2-1,TRBV29-1,17,once,CSVVQRAALIFYNEQFF
TRBJ2-1,TRBV5-1,15,.,CASRPEVTVYNEQFF
TRBJ1-2,TRBV3-1,13,many,CASSQGTNYGYTF
TRBJ2-1,TRBV5-1,18,many,CASSSVNSGKSSYNEQFF
TRBJ2-1,TRBV2,13,few,CASSAAQGALQFF
TRBJ2-5,TRBV20-1,16,.,CSARPGEADVAETQYF
TRBJ2-1,TRBV24-1,16,.,CATSDRVGATYNEQFF
TRBJ2-7,TRBV20-1,13,.,CSALGAGAYEQYF
TRBJ2-7,TRBV29-1,16,.,CSVEDELNSGSYEQYF
TRBJ2-3,TRBV20-1,15,.,CSASRLAGGSDTQYF
TRBJ2-1,TRBV11-2,20,few,CASSLDGTGGLATRYNEQFF
TRBJ1-1,TRBV6-5,15,many,CASSYPRGSRTEAFF
TRBJ2-5,TRBV18,17,many,CASSPNLGGGGEETQYF
TRBJ1-6,TRBV29-1,14,few,CSVQQGGDNSPLHF
TRBJ2-2,TRBV20-1,17,.,CSARDAGGTGSPGELFF
TRBJ2-7,TRBV6-5,16,many,CASSFQNPGLPVEQYF
TRBJ2-1,TRBV29-1,15,many,CSVVGGYSSYNEQFF
TRBJ2-2,TRBV18,15,few,CASSPGRGDTGELFF
TRBJ2-7,TRBV29-1,13,few,CSVENGRTYEQYF
TRBJ2-5,TRBV10-3,13,few,CAISGRAGETQYF
TRBJ1-2,TRBV20-1,13,many,CSARDRTNYGYTF
TRBJ1-1,TRBV9,16,many,CASSVGAGRRVTEAFF
TRBJ2-5,TRBV12-3/TRBV12-4,13,many,CASATGGLGTQYF
TRBJ2-7,TRBV12-3/TRBV12-4,15,.,CASSTLLAGGNEQYF
TRBJ2-2,TRBV4-3,17,.,CASSPRPSIMNTGELFF
TRBJ1-1,TRBV11-2,16,many,CASSPHRLTMNTEAFF
TRBJ2-3,TRBV29-1,16,.,CSGGFVGRGPTDTQYF
TRBJ1-2,TRBV12-3/TRBV12-4,17,many,CASRVGHKPSSGYGYTF
TRBJ2-7,TRBV5-1,15,many,CASSLVGGNSYEQYF
TRBJ2-5,TRBV29-1,14,many,CSVLRGESQETQYF
TRBJ2-5,TRBV7-2,16,many,CASSLVALWTTETQYF
TRBJ1-6,TRBV12-5,16,many,CASGLAGTGSNSPLHF
TRBJ1-3,TRBV6-1,14,.,CASSRPGQGNTIYF
TRBJ2-5,TRBV7-9,15,many,CASRRTEVASETQYF